Listed here are 15 T cell receptor beta chains from one sample, sequenced in a study of kidney transplant recipient with SARS-CoV-2 infection. MiXCR, applied by TCRdb to the reads, yields one record per CDR3 protein. Of some 220,000 distinct CDR3 sequences in the sample, more than 25% are singletons; the top ten hold around 7.8%. Sample: a blood sample, taken at baseline and between days 110 and 120 from a kidney transplant recipient. All receptors derive from a male patient between 25 and 39 years old who had COVID-19 and was a kidney transplant recipient. Some T cells may be supplied by the graft donor.

On this clonotype: With a much larger clone just one base away, this may be a read error. The chain is built from TRBV6-5 and TRBJ1-1; D gene uncertain. The CDR3 sequence is 14 residues long. Germline CDR1 and CDR2: MNHEY and SVGAGI. CDR3 residues: CANSYSTPGTEAFF. CDR3 DNA sequence: TGTGCCAACAGTTACTCGACCCCGGGGACTGAAGCTTTCTTT.

This clonotype was recorded at least ten times. The chain links TRBV11-3 to TRBJ1-2, with D unclear. CDR1 is SGHNT, CDR2 YENEEA, per germline. This CDR3 is 17 amino acids long. Between the trimmed V and J ends, which lost 5 bases and 4 bases, there was a span of 23 bases. This CDR3 reads CASSSLYNLGKTYGYTF. CDR3 coding DNA: TGTGCCAGCAGCAGTTTATACAATCTCGGAAAGACCTATGGCTACACCTTC.

At least ten counts were recorded for this clonotype. The chain couples TRBV11-2 to TRBJ2-7; 11 bases align to TRBD1. Looked up from germline, CDR1 is SGHAT and CDR2 is FQNNGV. This CDR3 spans 14 amino acids. With V trimmed by 5 bases and J by 4 bases, 4 bases remained unmatched. This CDR3 reads CASSAGQGAYEQYF. Here the CDR3 DNA reads TGTGCCAGCAGCGCCGGACAGGGGGCATACGAGCAGTACTTC.

About this clonotype itself: A much larger clone lies one base from this, so it may be a read error. The rearrangement links TRBV6-5 to TRBJ1-5; D gene uncertain. Germline V lookup: CDR1 MNHEY, CDR2 SVGAGI. The CDR3 is made up of 15 amino acids. V gave up 6 bases and J gave up 11 bases, with 23 bases separating them. DNA of the CDR3: TGTGCCAGCAGAAGGGATGGCAGGTCCGGTCCGACCCAGCATTTT. This encodes CASRRDGRSGPTQHF.

Note on this clonotype: This could be a read error, since a much larger clone is one nucleotide away. This chain uses TRBV10-3 with TRBJ2-5; D may be TRBD1 or TRBD2 (5 bases each). Germline values: CDR1 ENHRY, CDR2 SYGVKD. V was shortened by 6 bases and J by 2 bases, with 13 bases between the two germline ends. The CDR3 consists of 14 residues. The CDR3 spells CAIRRDGTQETQYF. CDR3 coding DNA: TGTGCCATCAGACGGGACGGAACACAAGAGACCCAGTACTTC.

To note about this clonotype: A read error may be the cause here, since a much bigger clone is one base away. This rearrangement joins TRBV6-5 to TRBJ2-1; D tentatively reads TRBD1 or TRBD2 (5 bases each). V lost 5 bases and J lost 0, with 17 bases in between. Germline V CDR1 and CDR2: MNHEY, SVGAGI. This CDR3 has 17 residues. CDR3 in amino acids: CASSRRDGIGSYNEQFF. The CDR3 nucleotides are TGTGCCAGCAGTCGCCGGGACGGTATAGGCTCCTACAATGAGCAGTTCTTC.

This clonotype was picked up many times. The chain carries TRBV11-1 and TRBJ1-2, with no clear D. Between the trimmed V and J ends, which lost 2 bases and 4 bases, there was a span of 20 bases. The CDR3 spans 17 residues. Germline values: CDR1 SGHAT, CDR2 FQDESV (reference sequence). This CDR3 is CASSLRVKAGKTYGYTF. The CDR3 DNA follows: TGTGCCAGCAGCTTAAGGGTTAAGGCTGGAAAGACCTATGGCTACACCTTC.

The sample holds a few counts of this clonotype. CDR3 in amino acids: CASSARTNTGELFF. The CDR3, as DNA: TGTGCCAGCAGCGCCCGGACGAACACCGGGGAGCTGTTTTTT. The V call is TRBV5-4, the J call TRBJ2-2; no firm D call. The germline CDR1 and CDR2 sequences are SGHNT and YYREEE (reference sequence). The V and J ends lost 4 bases and 0 bases respectively, with 7 bases between them. The CDR3 is 14 amino acids.

This clonotype was recorded at least ten times. The V and J genes are TRBV27 and TRBJ2-2; D gene ambiguous. The CDR3 runs 14 residues. Germline loops: CDR1 MNHEY, CDR2 SMNVEV (reference sequence). The V and J ends lost 3 bases and 2 bases respectively, with 7 bases between them. The CDR3 here is CASSFGRNTGELFF. DNA for the CDR3: TGTGCCAGCAGTTTCGGCAGAAACACCGGGGAGCTGTTTTTT.

Many counts were recorded for this clonotype. The chain uses TRBV5-4 and TRBJ1-2; 7 bases agree with TRBD1. Germline V gene lookup returns CDR1 SGHNT and CDR2 YYREEE (reference sequence). Unmatched junction bases numbered 2, after V lost 0 bases and J lost 3 bases. CDR3 size: 14 residues. The DNA for the CDR3 is TGTGCCAGCAGCTTGGGAGGGGGCGACTATGGCTACACCTTC. Its translation: CASSLGGGDYGYTF.

This clonotype was picked up many times. The V gene is TRBV3-1, the J gene TRBJ1-2; no clear D. CDR1 LGHDT and CDR2 YNNKEL come from the germline V gene (reference sequence). The CDR3 is 17 residues long. The V and J ends lost 4 bases and 4 bases respectively, with 22 bases between them. The CDR3 sequence: CASSPSPTLRKTYGYTF. The CDR3 DNA reads TGTGCCAGCAGCCCGTCGCCCACCCTTCGAAAGACCTATGGCTACACCTTC.

The sample holds many counts of this clonotype. The gene calls are TRBV5-1 and TRBJ2-1; D uncertain. V lost 0 bases and J lost 5, with 9 bases in between. Looked up from germline, CDR1 is SGHRS and CDR2 is YFSETQ. The CDR3 contains 14 residues. CDR3 residues: CASSLAGRNNEQFF. In DNA, the CDR3 is TGCGCCAGCAGCTTGGCCGGAAGGAACAATGAGCAGTTCTTC. Full variable domain (missing parts from reference TRBV5-1 and TRBJ2-1): KAGVTQTPRYLIKTRGQQVTLSCSPISGHRSVSWYQQTPGQGLQFLFEYFSETQRNKGNFPGRFSGRQFSNSRSEMNVSTLELGDSALYLCASSLAGRNNEQFFGPGTRLTVL.

In this sample, this clonotype turned up many times. The J gene is TRBJ1-2, the V gene TRBV4-3; D not resolved. The CDR3 runs 17 residues. Germline assignment: CDR1 LGHNA and CDR2 YSLEER. V lost 5 bases, J lost 4 bases, and 23 bases lay in between. The CDR3 DNA is TGCGCCAGCAGCTTTACTGGAGGACGTCGAAAGACCTATGGCTACACCTTC. It codes for CASSFTGGRRKTYGYTF.

The chain is built from TRBV7-3 and TRBJ2-1, with 12 bases identical to TRBD2. Germline values: CDR1 SGHTA, CDR2 FQGTGA. With 5 bases clipped from V and 0 bases from J, the junction kept 14 bases outside the gene matches. The CDR3 contains 20 residues. In nucleotides, the CDR3 is TGTGCCAGCAGCCCGGGACTAGCGGGCCCCGGGGCCAGCTCCTACAATGAGCAGTTCTTC. Protein: CASSPGLAGPGASSYNEQFF. Together with reference TRBV7-3 and TRBJ2-1, the CDR3 gives the full variable domain: GAGVSQTPSNKVTEKGKYVELRCDPISGHTALYWYRQSLGQGPEFLIYFQGTGAADDSGLPNDRFFAVRPEGSVSTLKIQRTERGDSAVYLCASSPGLAGPGASSYNEQFFGPGTRLTVL.

This clonotype was seen many times. V usage is TRBV24-1 and J usage is TRBJ1-2, with D perhaps TRBD1 (6 bases). V was trimmed by 4 bases and J by 5 bases, leaving 7 bases between them. This CDR3 has 12 amino acids. Germline V gene lookup returns CDR1 KGHDR and CDR2 SFDVKD. This CDR3 is CATSDRGYGYTF. In DNA, the CDR3 is TGTGCCACCAGTGACAGGGGTTATGGCTACACCTTC.